This T cell receptor beta chain was sequenced during a study of T cell responses to AZD1222 COVID-19 vaccine. About the study: Analyses pooled second doses at about 4 or about 12 weeks. Study conclusions and caveats: Donors in the cohort were predominantly white British and more often female, and clonal diversity was possibly underestimated. Mapped onto spike, vaccine-associated CD4 TCRs spanned it and were dominant at 160-218 and 743-854.

Clones were sequenced by immunoSEQ multiplex PCR, and TCRdb holds only the in-frame ones, with some missing. The data hold 150,000 to 200,000 clones, with 90% to 95% observed a single time. A word on this clone: No antigen is known for it.

V gave up 3 bases and J gave up 6 bases, with 13 bases separating them. This CDR3 comprises 13 residues. Germline V CDR1 and CDR2: SGHDT, YYEEEE. Sequenced material: peripheral blood, taken on day 0 of AZD1222 vaccination. This clonotype was sampled from an adult in good health. The chain carries TRBV5-6 and TRBJ2-7, with a weak D call TRBD1 (6 bases). In DNA, the CDR3 is TGTGCCAGCAGCTCAGTTGGGGGCCTCGAGCAGTACTTC. Its protein product is CASSSVGGLEQYF.